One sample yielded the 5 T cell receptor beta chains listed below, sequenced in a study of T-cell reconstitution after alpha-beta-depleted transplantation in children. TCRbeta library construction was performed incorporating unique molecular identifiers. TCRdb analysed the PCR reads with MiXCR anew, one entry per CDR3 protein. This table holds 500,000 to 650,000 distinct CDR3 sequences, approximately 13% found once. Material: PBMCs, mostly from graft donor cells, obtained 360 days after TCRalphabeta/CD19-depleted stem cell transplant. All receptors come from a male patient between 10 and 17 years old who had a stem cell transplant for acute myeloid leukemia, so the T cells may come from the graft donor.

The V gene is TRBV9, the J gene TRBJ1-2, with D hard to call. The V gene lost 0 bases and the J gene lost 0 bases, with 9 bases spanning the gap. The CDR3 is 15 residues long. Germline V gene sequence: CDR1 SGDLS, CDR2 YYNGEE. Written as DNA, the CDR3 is TGTGCCAGCAGCGTAGGTCACACCGCTAACTATGGCTACACCTTC. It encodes CASSVGHTANYGYTF.

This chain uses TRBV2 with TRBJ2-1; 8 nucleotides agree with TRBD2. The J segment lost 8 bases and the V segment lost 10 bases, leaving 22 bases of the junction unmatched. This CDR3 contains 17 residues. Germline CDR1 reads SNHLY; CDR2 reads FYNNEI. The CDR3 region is CAIGRVGPGFNSDEQFF. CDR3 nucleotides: TGTGCCATCGGGAGGGTTGGCCCGGGGTTTAATAGCGATGAGCAGTTCTTC.

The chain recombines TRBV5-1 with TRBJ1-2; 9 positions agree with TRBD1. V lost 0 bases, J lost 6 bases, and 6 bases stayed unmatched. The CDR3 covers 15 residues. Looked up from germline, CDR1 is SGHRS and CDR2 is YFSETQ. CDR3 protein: CASSLDGTGLDGYTF. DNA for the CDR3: TGCGCCAGCAGCTTGGATGGGACAGGGTTGGATGGCTACACCTTC.

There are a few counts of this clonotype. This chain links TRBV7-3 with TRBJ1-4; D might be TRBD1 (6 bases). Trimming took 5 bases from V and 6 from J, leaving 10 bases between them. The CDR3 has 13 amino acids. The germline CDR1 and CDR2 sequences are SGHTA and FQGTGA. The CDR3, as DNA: TGTGCCAGCAGCGGACGGACAGATGAAAAACTGTTTTTT. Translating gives CASSGRTDEKLFF. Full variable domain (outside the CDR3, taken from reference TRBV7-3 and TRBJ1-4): GAGVSQTPSNKVTEKGKYVELRCDPISGHTALYWYRQSLGQGPEFLIYFQGTGAADDSGLPNDRFFAVRPEGSVSTLKIQRTERGDSAVYLCASSGRTDEKLFFGSGTQLSVL.

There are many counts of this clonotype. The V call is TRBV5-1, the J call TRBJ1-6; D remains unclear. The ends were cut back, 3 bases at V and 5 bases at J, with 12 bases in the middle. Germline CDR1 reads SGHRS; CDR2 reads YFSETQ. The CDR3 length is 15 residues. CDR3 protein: CASSYGEQHNSPLHF. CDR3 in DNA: TGCGCCAGCAGCTACGGGGAACAGCATAATTCACCCCTCCACTTT.